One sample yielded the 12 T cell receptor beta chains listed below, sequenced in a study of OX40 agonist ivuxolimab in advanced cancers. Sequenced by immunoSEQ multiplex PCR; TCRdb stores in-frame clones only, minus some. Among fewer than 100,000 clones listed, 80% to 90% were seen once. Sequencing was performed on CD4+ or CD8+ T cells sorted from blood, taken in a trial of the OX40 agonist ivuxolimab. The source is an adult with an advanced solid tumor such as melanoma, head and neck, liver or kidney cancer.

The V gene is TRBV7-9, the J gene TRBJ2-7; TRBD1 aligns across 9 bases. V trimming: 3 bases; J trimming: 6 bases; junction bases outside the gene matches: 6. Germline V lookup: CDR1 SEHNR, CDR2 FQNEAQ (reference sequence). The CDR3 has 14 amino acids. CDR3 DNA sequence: TGTGCCAGCAGCTTGTATGGGACAGGGACCGAGCAGTACTTC. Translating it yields CASSLYGTGTEQYF. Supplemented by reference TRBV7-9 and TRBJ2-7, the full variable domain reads DTGVSQNPRHKITKRGQNVTFRCDPISEHNRLYWYRQTLGQGPEFLTYFQNEAQLEKSRLLSDRFSAERPKGSFSTLEIQRTEQGDSAMYLCASSLYGTGTEQYFGPGTRLTVT.

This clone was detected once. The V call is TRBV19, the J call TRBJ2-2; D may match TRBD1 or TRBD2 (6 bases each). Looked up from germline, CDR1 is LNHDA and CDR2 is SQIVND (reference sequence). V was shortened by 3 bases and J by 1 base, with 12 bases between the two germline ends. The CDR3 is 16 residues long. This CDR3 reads CASSIGGLLNTGELFF. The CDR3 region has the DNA TGTGCCAGTAGTATTGGGGGGCTCCTGAACACCGGGGAGCTGTTTTTT. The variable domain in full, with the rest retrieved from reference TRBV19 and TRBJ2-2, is DGGITQSPKYLFRKEGQNVTLSCEQNLNHDAMYWYRQDPGQGLRLIYYSQIVNDFQKGDIAEGYSVSREKKESFPLTVTSAQKNPTAFYLCASSIGGLLNTGELFFGEGSRLTVL.

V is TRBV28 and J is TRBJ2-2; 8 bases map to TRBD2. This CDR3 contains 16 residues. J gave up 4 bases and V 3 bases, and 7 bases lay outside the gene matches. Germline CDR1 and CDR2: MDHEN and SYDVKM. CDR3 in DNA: TGTGCCAGCAGTTTCCCGGGTAGCGGGGTCACCGGGGAGCTGTTTTTT. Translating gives CASSFPGSGVTGELFF.

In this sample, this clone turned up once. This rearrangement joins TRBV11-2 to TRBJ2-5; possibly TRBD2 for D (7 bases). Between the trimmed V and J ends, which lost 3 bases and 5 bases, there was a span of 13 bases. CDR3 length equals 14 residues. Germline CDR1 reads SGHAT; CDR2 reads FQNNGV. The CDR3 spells CASSFRGAGETQYF. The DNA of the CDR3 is TGTGCCAGCAGCTTCCGGGGGGCTGGGGAGACCCAGTACTTC.

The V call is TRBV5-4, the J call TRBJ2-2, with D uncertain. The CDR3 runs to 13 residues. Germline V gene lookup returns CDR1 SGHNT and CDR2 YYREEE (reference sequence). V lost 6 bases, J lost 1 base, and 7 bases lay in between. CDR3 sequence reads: CASTSKNTGELFF. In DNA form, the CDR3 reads TGTGCCAGCACGTCAAAGAACACCGGGGAGCTGTTTTTT.

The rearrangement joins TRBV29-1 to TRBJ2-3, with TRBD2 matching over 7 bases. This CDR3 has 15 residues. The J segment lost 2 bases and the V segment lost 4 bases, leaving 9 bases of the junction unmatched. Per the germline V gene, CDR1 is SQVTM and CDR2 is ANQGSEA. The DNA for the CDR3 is TGCAGCGTTGTCCGTTCAGCGGGGATCACAGATACGCAGTATTTT. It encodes CSVVRSAGITDTQYF.

The CDR3 DNA reads as TGTGCCAGCAGTGAGGAGGGGTACTCATACAATGAGCAGTTCTTC. Translation: CASSEEGYSYNEQFF. The chain joins TRBV6-1 to TRBJ2-1, with D possibly matching TRBD2 (6 bases). The V gene's germline CDR1 is MNHNS and CDR2 SASEGT. CDR3 length equals 15 residues. Trimming cost V 3 bases and J 4 bases, with 13 bases left between them.

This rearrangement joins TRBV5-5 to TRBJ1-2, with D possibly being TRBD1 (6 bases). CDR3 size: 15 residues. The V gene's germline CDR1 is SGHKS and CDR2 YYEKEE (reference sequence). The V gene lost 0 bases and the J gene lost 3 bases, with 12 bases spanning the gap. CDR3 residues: CASSLDQGQDYGYTF. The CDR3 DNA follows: TGTGCCAGCAGCTTGGATCAGGGGCAAGACTATGGCTACACCTTC.

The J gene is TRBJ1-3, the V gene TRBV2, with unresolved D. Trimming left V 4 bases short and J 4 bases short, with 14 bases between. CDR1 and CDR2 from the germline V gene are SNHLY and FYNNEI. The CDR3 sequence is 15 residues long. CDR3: CASSVGQARGNTIYF. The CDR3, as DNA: TGTGCCAGCAGTGTTGGGCAGGCTAGGGGAAACACCATATATTTT.

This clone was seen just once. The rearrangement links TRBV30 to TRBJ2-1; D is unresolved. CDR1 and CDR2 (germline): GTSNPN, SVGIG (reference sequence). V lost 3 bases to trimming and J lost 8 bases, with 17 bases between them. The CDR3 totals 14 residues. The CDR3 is CAWSTGSLGDEQFF. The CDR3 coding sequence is TGTGCCTGGAGCACCGGGTCCCTCGGCGATGAGCAGTTCTTC.

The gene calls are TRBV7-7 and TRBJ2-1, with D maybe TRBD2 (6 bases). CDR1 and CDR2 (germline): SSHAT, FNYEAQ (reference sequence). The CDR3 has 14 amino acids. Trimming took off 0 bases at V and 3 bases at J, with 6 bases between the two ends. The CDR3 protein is CASSLAGGYNEQFF. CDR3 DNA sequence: TGTGCCAGCAGCTTAGCGGGGGGCTACAATGAGCAGTTCTTC.

CDR3 in amino acids: CASSLTGYEQYF. The CDR3 nucleotides are TGTGCCAGCAGCCTGACAGGTTACGAGCAGTACTTC. The J gene is TRBJ2-7, the V gene TRBV28, with D perhaps matching TRBD1 (6 bases). Germline values: CDR1 MDHEN, CDR2 SYDVKM. Trimming removed 6 bases from V and 4 bases from J, with 10 bases in between. This CDR3 has 12 residues.